Detailed here is one TCR beta chain. Its antigen remains unidentified. Mismatch with germline at one junction end may stem from a read error. The PCR contained 60 Vbeta and 13 Jbeta primers. The protocol was immunoSEQ multiplex PCR, while the TCRdb copy is restricted to in-frame clones and leaves out a portion. The repertoire includes approximately 150,000 clones, around 80% of them detected once, and 2.5% sits in the top ten. The source of the sample is a study of cytomegalovirus exposure and HLA in healthy donors. The germline V gene encodes CDR1 SGHRS and CDR2 YFSETQ. This CDR3 spans 14 amino acids. Study-wide results and caveats: The investigators catalogued 150 or so TCR beta chains as cytomegalovirus-associated.

Specimen: PBMCs. This chain connects TRBV5-1 to TRBJ1-1, with 7 bases lining up with TRBD1. This TCR derives from a boy younger than 10 in good health and CMV-seronegative. CDR3 sequence: CASSLGTDNAEAFF. The CDR3 DNA reads TGTGCCAGCAGCTTGGGGACAGACAACGCTGAAGCTTTCTTT.